The 21 T cell receptor beta chains below come from one sample, sequenced in a study of T-cell reconstitution after alpha-beta-depleted transplantation in children (dated by TCRdb to between 2015 and 2016). The treatment or condition label here, explained by the study, means: allogeneic hematopoietic cell transplantation with graft depleted of TCRalphabeta T cells and CD19 B cells. Receptors were amplified or captured by PCR. The sequencer listed for this sample is Illumina HiSeq 2500. Molecular barcoding was employed in the preparation of TCR libraries, with unique molecular identifiers being used to normalize TCRbeta repertoire quantification. The public reads were reanalyzed by TCRdb: fastp trimming at Q25, MiXCR alignment, in-frame beta chains only. Every entry covers one CDR3 protein and lists the most common genes and DNA from its rows. This sample has a few hundred thousand distinct CDR3 sequences in its table, and over 10% of those were observed once. Together, the top ten hold 2.2% of the sample.

Sequenced here: PBMCs, mostly from graft donor cells, sampled 360 days after TCRalphabeta/CD19-depleted stem cell transplant. These receptors came from a male patient aged 5 to 17 who had a stem cell transplant for acute myeloid leukemia, so the T cells may come from the graft donor.

The rearrangement links TRBV20-1 to TRBJ2-1, with 8 bases identical to TRBD2. This CDR3 comprises 17 residues. Germline V gene data show CDR1 as DFQATT and CDR2 as SNEGSKA (reference sequence). V was pared by 0 bases and J by 0 bases, with 7 bases of the junction left unmatched. DNA for the CDR3: TGCAGTGCTAGAGATTGGAGCGGGGGCCTCTCCTACAATGAGCAGTTCTTC. This encodes CSARDWSGGLSYNEQFF.

This clonotype appeared a few times. The rearrangement links TRBV9 to TRBJ2-1, with TRBD2 as a possible D gene (7 bases). V lost 5 bases, J lost 8 bases, and 14 bases lay in between. Germline loops: CDR1 SGDLS, CDR2 YYNGEE. The CDR3 consists of 13 residues. CDR3 protein: CASRVEGGYEQFF. DNA for the CDR3: TGTGCCAGCAGGGTTGAGGGGGGGTATGAGCAGTTCTTC.

The table lists this clonotype with a few counts. The chain recombines TRBV29-1 with TRBJ2-6, with a tentative D call TRBD2 (5 bases). The CDR3 is made up of 18 amino acids. V lost 0 bases, J lost 0 bases, and 15 bases lay in between. Germline CDR1 SQVTM, CDR2 ANQGSEA. The CDR3 loop is CSVEDRAGRISGANVLTF. The CDR3 DNA is TGCAGCGTTGAAGATCGGGCGGGCAGGATCTCTGGGGCCAACGTCCTGACTTTC.

At least ten counts were recorded for this clonotype. The V call is TRBV7-3, the J call TRBJ2-2; 8 bases line up with TRBD2. Germline V CDR1 and CDR2: SGHTA, FQGTGA. The V segment lost 1 base and the J segment 6 bases; nucleotides outside the gene matches: 10. The CDR3 contains 17 residues. For the CDR3, the DNA is TGTGCCAGCAGCTTAAATCCTGGACTAGCAAAGGCCGGGGAGCTGTTTTTT. This codes for CASSLNPGLAKAGELFF.

This clonotype was detected many times. The CDR3: CASETGLAGEETQYF. The DNA for the CDR3 is TGTGCCAGCGAAACGGGACTAGCGGGAGAAGAGACCCAGTACTTC. The chain is built from TRBV28 and TRBJ2-5, with 14 nucleotides matching TRBD2. CDR1 MDHEN and CDR2 SYDVKM come from the germline V gene. Trimming at V came to 8 bases and at J to 3 bases, leaving 5 bases not matched to a gene. The CDR3 runs to 15 residues.

This clonotype was recorded many times. The V call is TRBV27, the J call TRBJ2-1, with TRBD2 as a possible D gene (5 bases). This CDR3 spans 15 amino acids. Trimming shortened V by 6 bases and J by 6 bases, and 18 bases separated the two germline ends. Germline V gene data show CDR1 as MNHEY and CDR2 as SMNVEV (reference sequence). The CDR3 coding sequence is TGTGCCAGCAGCAACCTTAAGGACTTTTTCAATGAGCAGTTCTTC. Protein: CASSNLKDFFNEQFF.

The V and J genes are TRBV29-1 and TRBJ1-2, with D possibly matching TRBD1 (6 bases). Germline V CDR1 and CDR2: SQVTM, ANQGSEA. V dropped 6 bases and J dropped 4 bases, with 15 bases sitting between them. The CDR3 totals 13 residues. The CDR3 loop is CSVDGTPSYGYTF. DNA for the CDR3: TGCAGCGTGGACGGGACACCTTCCTATGGCTACACCTTC. Filled out from reference TRBV29-1 and TRBJ1-2, the complete variable domain reads SAVISQKPSRDICQRGTSLTIQCQVDSQVTMMFWYRQQPGQSLTLIATANQGSEATYESGFVIDKFPISRPNLTFSTLTVSNMSPEDSSIYLCSVDGTPSYGYTFGSGTRLTVV.

The rearrangement uses TRBV28 and TRBJ2-5; a weak D match, TRBD1 (5 bases). Between the trimmed V and J ends, which lost 1 base and 3 bases, there was a span of 12 bases. Germline V gene sequence: CDR1 MDHEN, CDR2 SYDVKM. The CDR3 totals 15 residues. Here the CDR3 reads CASSLFREGEETQYF. The CDR3 DNA sequence: TGTGCCAGCAGTTTATTTCGCGAAGGGGAAGAGACCCAGTACTTC. The whole variable domain, filled in from reference TRBV28 and TRBJ2-5, reads DVKVTQSSRYLVKRTGEKVFLECVQDMDHENMFWYRQDPGLGLRLIYFSYDVKMKEKGDIPEGYSVSREKKERFSLILESASTNQTSMYLCASSLFREGEETQYFGPGTRLLVL.

This clonotype was observed a few times. The CDR3 spells CATSGRNIRSYNEQFF. The DNA for the CDR3 is TGTGCCACCAGTGGCCGCAACATACGTTCCTACAATGAGCAGTTCTTC. V usage is TRBV24-1 and J usage is TRBJ2-1; D is ambiguous. The CDR3 runs to 16 residues. Germline V gives CDR1 KGHDR, CDR2 SFDVKD. The ends were cut back, 5 bases at V and 1 base at J, with 14 bases in the middle.

The chain combines TRBV6-1 with TRBJ2-5; 7 bases line up with TRBD2. After removal of 7 bases from V and 5 bases from J, the junction contained 10 bases not matched to a gene. This CDR3 has 14 amino acids. CDR1 and CDR2 (germline): MNHNS, SASEGT. Here the CDR3 DNA reads TGTGCCAGCAAAAGGACTAGAGCGCAGGAGACCCAGTACTTC. Its translation: CASKRTRAQETQYF.

The gene calls are TRBV20-1 and TRBJ1-6, with D unclear. The ends were cut back, 2 bases at V and 4 bases at J, with 6 bases in the middle. CDR1 is DFQATT, CDR2 SNEGSKA, per germline (reference sequence). The CDR3 runs 13 residues. CDR3 DNA: TGCAGTGCTAGACTGGAGTATAATTCACCCCTCCACTTT. Translated, it gives CSARLEYNSPLHF.

This clonotype came up a few times. This chain joins TRBV20-1 and TRBJ2-3, with 12 bases that match TRBD2. CDR3 length equals 15 residues. J was trimmed by 9 bases and V by 3 bases; bases with no gene match: 10. CDR1 and CDR2 from the germline V gene are DFQATT and SNEGSKA (reference sequence). Here the CDR3 reads CSASAGTSGRRTQYF. CDR3 coding DNA: TGCAGTGCTAGTGCCGGGACTAGCGGGCGGAGAACGCAGTATTTT.

This clonotype showed up many times. V gene TRBV5-1 combines with J gene TRBJ2-7; D remains ambiguous. This CDR3 comprises 13 residues. Germline CDR1 reads SGHRS; CDR2 reads YFSETQ. Trimming removed 0 bases at V and 5 bases at J, with 9 bases between. The CDR3 coding sequence is TGCGCCAGCAGCTTGGACCAAGCCAACGAGCAGTACTTC. Protein product: CASSLDQANEQYF.

This clonotype was seen many times. The gene calls are TRBV4-1 and TRBJ1-2, with TRBD1 matching 8 bases. The CDR3 sequence is 15 residues long. The V gene end was trimmed by 3 bases and the J gene end by 1 base; junction bases not matched to a gene: 4. Germline V CDR1 and CDR2: MGHRA, YSYEKL. CDR3 amino acids: CASSHGQGNNYGYTF. For the CDR3, the DNA is TGCGCCAGCAGCCATGGACAGGGAAATAACTATGGCTACACCTTC.

This rearrangement joins TRBV20-1 to TRBJ1-1; no clear D gene. CDR1 and CDR2 (germline): DFQATT, SNEGSKA (reference sequence). The CDR3 is 11 amino acids. V was cut by 4 bases and J by 4 bases, with 7 bases left in between. The DNA of the CDR3 is TGCAGTGCTACGGACCCCACTGAAGCTTTCTTT. It is translated as CSATDPTEAFF.

CDR3 sequence (DNA): TGCAGTGCTAGAAGGGTGGCAAGCACAGATACGCAGTATTTT. The encoded protein is CSARRVASTDTQYF. The J gene is TRBJ2-3, the V gene TRBV20-1, with D uncertain. The V gene lost 2 bases and the J gene lost 0 bases, with 9 bases spanning the gap. CDR1 DFQATT and CDR2 SNEGSKA come from the germline V gene (reference sequence). CDR3 length equals 14 residues.

This clonotype was recorded a few times. V and J are TRBV28 and TRBJ2-3; tentatively, D is TRBD1 or TRBD2 (5 bases each). The CDR3 is 17 residues long. V lost 3 bases and J lost 0, with 16 bases in between. Germline CDR1 is MDHEN and CDR2 is SYDVKM. In DNA form, the CDR3 reads TGTGCCAGCAGTTTCTCTGGGGGATTCTCTAGCACAGATACGCAGTATTTT. Translating gives CASSFSGGFSSTDTQYF. Full variable domain (outside the CDR3, taken from reference TRBV28 and TRBJ2-3): DVKVTQSSRYLVKRTGEKVFLECVQDMDHENMFWYRQDPGLGLRLIYFSYDVKMKEKGDIPEGYSVSREKKERFSLILESASTNQTSMYLCASSFSGGFSSTDTQYFGPGTRLTVL.

In its sample, this clonotype was seen a few times. The chain employs TRBV19 and TRBJ2-5; weak D call: TRBD1 (5 bases). The germline V gene encodes CDR1 LNHDA and CDR2 SQIVND (reference sequence). The CDR3 loop spans 14 amino acids. Trimming took 5 bases from V and 2 from J, leaving 12 bases between them. The chain's CDR3 is CASSLDTGQETQYF. As DNA, the CDR3 is TGTGCCAGTAGTTTGGACACCGGACAAGAGACCCAGTACTTC.

CDR3 loop: CASSRFGRERNEQYF. DNA for the CDR3: TGTGCCAGCAGTCGGTTTGGGCGGGAGCGAAACGAGCAGTACTTC. The chain recombines TRBV27 with TRBJ2-7; 7 nucleotides match TRBD2. The ends lost 5 bases at V and 5 bases at J; junction bases unmatched: 12. The CDR3 contains 15 residues. Germline V CDR1 and CDR2: MNHEY, SMNVEV (reference sequence).

There are many counts of this clonotype. This chain joins TRBV20-1 and TRBJ2-3; D gene unclear. V lost 6 bases, J lost 0 bases, and 7 bases lay in between. Germline V gives CDR1 DFQATT, CDR2 SNEGSKA (reference sequence). This CDR3 has 12 residues. CDR3 sequence: CSASTSTDTQYF. For the CDR3, the DNA is TGCAGTGCGAGCACTAGCACAGATACGCAGTATTTT.

The chain links TRBV6-2 or TRBV6-3 to TRBJ1-1; D ambiguous. The CDR3 is 15 residues long. Germline CDR1 is MNHEY and CDR2 is SVGEGT. With 6 bases removed from V and 5 bases from J, the gap between germline ends came to 19 bases. This CDR3 is CASSSKGKGITEAFF. The CDR3 region has the DNA TGTGCCAGCAGCTCGAAGGGAAAGGGTATAACTGAAGCTTTCTTT.